This T cell receptor beta chain was captured by sequencing in a study of blood T cell repertoires in COVID-19. Study details: Samples taken during acute and convalescent COVID-19 were collected in the United States, Italy and Spain. Sample material is recorded as cDNA or gDNA derived from T cells, B-cell-depleted T cells, or PBMCs.

The CDR3 runs 11 residues. The ends were cut back, 6 bases at V and 4 bases at J, with 6 bases in the middle. Per the germline V gene, CDR1 is MNHEY and CDR2 is SVGAGI. Authors' analysis steps: For nucleated cells, counts were estimated from reference gene primer amplification. Repertoires were generated with immunoSEQ multiplex PCR, while TCRdb's copy carries only in-frame clones and drops some. The DNA was the basis for D and trimming; V, J and clone size are from that table. The data hold 150,000 to 200,000 clones, with 80% to 85% observed a single time. The receptor was derived from a woman aged 55-69 years who had recovered from COVID-19. The chain combines TRBV6-5 with TRBJ2-5, with D unclear. The specimen was PBMCs or T cells enriched from blood (not recorded which). The CDR3 loop reads CASRTPETQYF. The CDR3 DNA follows: TGTGCCAGCAGGACTCCAGAGACCCAGTACTTC.